These T cell receptor beta chains were read from a single sample in a study of early T cells in non-severe SARS-CoV-2 infection. TCRdb independently ran MiXCR on the 5' RACE reads; one entry per CDR3 protein. The data show about 110,000 distinct CDR3 sequences, about an eighth seen once. Sequenced input: whole blood. These TCRs come from an adult who was a healthcare worker with PCR-confirmed SARS-CoV-2 infection or an uninfected control (not recorded which). Both conserved end residues are part of each CDR3. The D gene is left open where the match is weak. Expanded clones get a size class; other rows say once, few or many, or leave the size out.

15,TRBJ1-5,TRBV2,TRBD1,few,TGTGCCAGCAGTGAGCAGGGGGAGATCAATCAGCCCCAGCATTTT,CASSEQGEINQPQHF
19,TRBJ2-5,TRBV7-6,-,few,TGTGCCAGCAGCTTAGTGTCTAAAACAGGCTGGGGACAAAGAGAGACCCAGTACTTC,CASSLVSKTGWGQRETQYF
16,TRBJ1-3,TRBV5-4,TRBD1,-,TGTGCCAGCAGCTTGCCAGGGGGCTTCTCTGGAAACACCATATATTTT,CASSLPGGFSGNTIYF
18,TRBJ2-1,TRBV7-8,-,-,TGTGCCAGCAGCTTCGGATCAATACTAGCTCCGAAGGAGGATGAGCAGTTCTTC,CASSFGSILAPKEDEQFF
16,TRBJ2-5,TRBV25-1,TRBD2,-,TGTGCCAGCAGTGGGTGGGGACTAGGGTTCAGGGAGACCCAGTACTTC,CASSGWGLGFRETQYF
17,TRBJ1-2,TRBV27,-,many,TGTGCCAGCAGTCCCTTCAAAGTCGACAGCCTACTCTATGGCTACACCTTC,CASSPFKVDSLLYGYTF
13,TRBJ2-7,TRBV10-3,-,-,TGTGCCATCAGTGACGGAACCCTACGAGGGCAGTACTTC,CAISDGTLRGQYF
14,TRBJ2-5,TRBV20-1,-,-,TGCAGTGCTACCCTCTTGGGCGGCCTAGAGACCCAGTACTTC,CSATLLGGLETQYF
15,TRBJ2-5,TRBV9,-,-,TGTGCCAGCAGCCAGGGGGGCAGGCCCGAAGAGACCCAGTACTTC,CASSQGGRPEETQYF
16,TRBJ2-7,TRBV7-2,TRBD2,few,TGTGCCAGCAGCCGTGATACGACTAGCGGGAGGTCCGAGCAGTACTTC,CASSRDTTSGRSEQYF
16,TRBJ1-6,TRBV30,-,many,TGTGCCTGGAGAAGGGGTCCGGGGCGCTTAGGGTCACCCCTCCACTTT,CAWRRGPGRLGSPLHF
16,TRBJ2-6,TRBV11-2,-,few,TGTGCCAGCAGCCCTCCCCCGTACTCTGGGGCCAACGTCCTGACTTTC,CASSPPPYSGANVLTF
14,TRBJ2-7,TRBV5-1,TRBD1,-,TGCGCCAGCAGCCCAACGGGACAGGGAAACGAGCAGTACTTC,CASSPTGQGNEQYF